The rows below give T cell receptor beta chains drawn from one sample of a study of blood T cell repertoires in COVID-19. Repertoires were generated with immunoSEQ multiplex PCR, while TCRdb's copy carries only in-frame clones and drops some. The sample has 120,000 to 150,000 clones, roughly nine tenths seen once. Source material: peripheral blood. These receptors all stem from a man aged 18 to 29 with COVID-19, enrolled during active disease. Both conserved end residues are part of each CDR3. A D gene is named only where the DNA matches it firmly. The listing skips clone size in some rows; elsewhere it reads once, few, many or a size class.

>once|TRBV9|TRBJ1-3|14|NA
TGTGCCAGCAGCGTAGCAGGGGCGGGAAACACCATATATTTT
CASSVAGAGNTIYF
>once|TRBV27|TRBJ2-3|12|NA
TGTGCCAGCAGCCGGGGCACAGATACGCAGTATTTT
CASSRGTDTQYF
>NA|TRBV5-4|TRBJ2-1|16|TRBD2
TGTGCCAGCAGCTTGAGACTAGCGGGAGTCACAAATGAGCAGTTCTTC
CASSLRLAGVTNEQFF
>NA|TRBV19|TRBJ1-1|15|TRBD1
TGTGCCAGTAGCCAGGGGACAGGGGTGGTCACTGAAGCTTTCTTT
CASSQGTGVVTEAFF
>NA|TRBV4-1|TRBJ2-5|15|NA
TGCGCCAGCAGCCAAGGGAACAGGGTCGGAGAGACCCAGTACTTC
CASSQGNRVGETQYF
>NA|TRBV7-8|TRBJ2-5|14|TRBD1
TGTGCCAGCAGCGGGACAGGGGGCGGGGAGACCCAGTACTTC
CASSGTGGGETQYF
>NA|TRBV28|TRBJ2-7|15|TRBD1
TGTGCCAGCAGCCCTGGACAGGCATACTCCTACGAGCAGTACTTC
CASSPGQAYSYEQYF
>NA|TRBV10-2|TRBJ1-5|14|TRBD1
TGCGCCAGCAGGGGACAGGGATTCGGTCAGCCCCAGCATTTT
CASRGQGFGQPQHF
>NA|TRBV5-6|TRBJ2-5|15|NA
TGTGCCAGCAGCTTGGTGTCGTTGGTCGCGGAGACCCAGTACTTC
CASSLVSLVAETQYF
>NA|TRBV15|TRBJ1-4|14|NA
TGTGCCACCAGCAATGGGGCGGCGGGGGAAAAACTGTTTTTT
CATSNGAAGEKLFF
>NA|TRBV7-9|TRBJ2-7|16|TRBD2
TGTGCCAGCAGCCGCCTAACTAGCGGCTACCGTGGCGAGCAGTACTTC
CASSRLTSGYRGEQYF
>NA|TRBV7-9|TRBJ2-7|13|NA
TGTGCCAGCAGCCCGAACTCCCGCTACGAGCAGTACTTC
CASSPNSRYEQYF
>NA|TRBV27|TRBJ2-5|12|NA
TGTGCCAGCAGTTCCCCTAGGGGGACCCAGTACTTC
CASSSPRGTQYF
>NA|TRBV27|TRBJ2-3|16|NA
TGTGCCAGCAGCAAGAGGAGACAGGCAAACACAGATACGCAGTATTTT
CASSKRRQANTDTQYF
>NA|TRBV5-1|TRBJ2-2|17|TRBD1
TGCGCCAGCAGCCCCAGGACAGGGGCCGGTTTAGGCGGGGAGCTGTTTTTT
CASSPRTGAGLGGELFF
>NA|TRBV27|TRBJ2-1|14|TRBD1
TGTGCCAGCAGTCTCCCGGGACAGGGGGCAAAGCAGTTCTTC
CASSLPGQGAKQFF
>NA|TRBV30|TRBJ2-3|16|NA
TGTGCCTGGAGTCCCCTTTCCCCGAGGTCCTCCGATACGCAGTATTTT
CAWSPLSPRSSDTQYF
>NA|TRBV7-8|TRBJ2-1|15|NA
TGTGCCAGCAGCTTAATAGGGAGCTCCTACAATGAGCAGTTCTTC
CASSLIGSSYNEQFF
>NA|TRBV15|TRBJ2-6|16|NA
TGTGCCACCAGCAGCGCACCGGGAGCTGGGGCCAACGTCCTGACTTTC
CATSSAPGAGANVLTF
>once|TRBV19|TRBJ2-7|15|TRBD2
TGTGCCAGTAGTTTGGGACTAGCATCTTCCTACGAGCAGTACTTC
CASSLGLASSYEQYF
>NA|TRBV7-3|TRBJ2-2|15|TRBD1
TGTGCCAGCAGCCGGGGACAGGGAAGAACCGGGGAGCTGTTTTTT
CASSRGQGRTGELFF
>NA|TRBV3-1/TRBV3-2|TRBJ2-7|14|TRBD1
TGTGCCAGCAGCCCGAGGGACAGGTCCGCCGAGCAGTACTTC
CASSPRDRSAEQYF
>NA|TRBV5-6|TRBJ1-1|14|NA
TGTGCCAGCAGCCGGGGGTTTGTTTGGACTGAAGCTTTCTTT
CASSRGFVWTEAFF
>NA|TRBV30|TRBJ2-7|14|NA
TGTGCCTCGATTAGGGGCGGAAGCTCCTACGAGCAGTACTTC
CASIRGGSSYEQYF
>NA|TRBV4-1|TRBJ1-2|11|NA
TGCGCCAGCAGCCAAGATGAGGGCTGCACCTTC
CASSQDEGCTF
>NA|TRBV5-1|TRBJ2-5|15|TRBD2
TGCGCCAGCAGACAAGGGACTAGCTTAACAGAGACCCAGTACTTC
CASRQGTSLTETQYF
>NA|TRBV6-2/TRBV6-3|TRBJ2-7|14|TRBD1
TGTGCCAGCAGTTTAGGGGACAGCTCCTACGAGCAGTACTTC
CASSLGDSSYEQYF
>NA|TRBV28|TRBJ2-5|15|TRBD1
TGTGCCAGCAGTTTAGGGGGACAGGGACAAGAGACCCAGTACTTC
CASSLGGQGQETQYF